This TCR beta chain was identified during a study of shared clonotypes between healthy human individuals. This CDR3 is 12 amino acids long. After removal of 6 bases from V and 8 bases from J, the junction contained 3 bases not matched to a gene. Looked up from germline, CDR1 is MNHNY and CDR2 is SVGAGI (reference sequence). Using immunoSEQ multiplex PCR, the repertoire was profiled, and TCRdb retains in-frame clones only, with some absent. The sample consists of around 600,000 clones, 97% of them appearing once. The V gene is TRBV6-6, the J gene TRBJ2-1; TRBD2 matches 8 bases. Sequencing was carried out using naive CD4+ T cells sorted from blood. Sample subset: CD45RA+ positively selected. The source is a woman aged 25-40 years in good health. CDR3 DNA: TGTGCCAGCAGGACTAGCGATTATGAGCAGTTCTTC. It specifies CASRTSDYEQFF.